The 11 T cell receptor beta chains in this list originate from one sample, sequenced in a study of T cell responses to AZD1222 COVID-19 vaccine. The table came from immunoSEQ multiplex PCR; TCRdb's copy has only in-frame clones and leaves some out. The sample shows around 70,000 clones, approximately 80% of them seen only once. The source material was peripheral blood, sampled on day 0 of AZD1222 vaccination. These TCRs come from an adult in good health.

The chain links TRBV11-2 to TRBJ2-1; TRBD2 matches at 7 bases. The CDR3 runs to 16 residues. Trimming cost V 3 bases and J 4 bases; bases outside gene matches: 9. Germline V gene sequence: CDR1 SGHAT, CDR2 FQNNGV. CDR3 nucleotides: TGTGCCAGCAGCTTCGTCGGGGGGTTGATATACAATGAGCAGTTCTTC. It yields the protein CASSFVGGLIYNEQFF.

V gene TRBV10-2 combines with J gene TRBJ2-3; D remains unclear. This CDR3 comprises 15 residues. The germline V gene encodes CDR1 WSHSY and CDR2 SAAADI. Trimming stripped 6 bases from V and 0 bases from J, with 13 bases between. The CDR3 DNA sequence: TGCGCCAGCAGAACTCCGGCGGCCAGCACAGATACGCAGTATTTT. Translation: CASRTPAASTDTQYF.

The chain uses TRBV7-9 and TRBJ2-2, with D possibly being TRBD2 (8 bases). Germline loops: CDR1 SEHNR, CDR2 FQNEAQ (reference sequence). The CDR3 loop spans 17 amino acids. V was cut by 2 bases and J by 1 base, with 14 bases left in between. CDR3 in amino acids: CASSLRGLAGNTGELFF. The CDR3 bases are TGTGCCAGCAGCTTAAGGGGGCTAGCGGGGAACACCGGGGAGCTGTTTTTT.

This sequence joins TRBV11-3 and TRBJ2-1; D may be TRBD1 (6 bases). The length of the CDR3 is 14 residues. V lost 5 bases to trimming and J lost 5 bases, with 13 bases between them. Per the germline V gene, CDR1 is SGHNT and CDR2 is YENEEA. The CDR3 nucleotides read TGTGCCAGCAGCACCTGGGGGCAGGACAATGAGCAGTTCTTC. Protein: CASSTWGQDNEQFF.

This clone was found once. J is TRBJ1-6 and V is TRBV6-5; D remains unclear. The CDR3 consists of 13 residues. V lost 4 bases, J lost 10 bases, and 11 bases lay in between. From germline, CDR1 is MNHEY and CDR2 SVGAGI. The CDR3 protein is CASSSGRLSPLHF. The CDR3 bases are TGTGCCAGCAGTTCTGGACGATTATCACCCCTCCACTTT.

The rearrangement uses TRBV19 and TRBJ2-3; TRBD2 matches 8 bases. CDR3 length equals 16 residues. Germline lookup yields CDR1 LNHDA and CDR2 SQIVND (reference sequence). Trimming cost V 4 bases and J 2 bases; bases outside gene matches: 8. CDR3 in amino acids: CASSSSLAANTDTQYF. CDR3 bases: TGTGCCAGTAGTAGCTCACTAGCGGCAAACACAGATACGCAGTATTTT.

The rearrangement uses TRBV20-1 and TRBJ1-5; D call uncertain. The CDR3 totals 12 residues. Looked up from germline, CDR1 is DFQATT and CDR2 is SNEGSKA (reference sequence). V dropped 3 bases and J dropped 2 bases, with 5 bases sitting between them. CDR3 sequence reads: CSASFRNQPQHF. The CDR3, as DNA: TGCAGTGCTAGTTTTCGCAATCAGCCCCAGCATTTT.

Written as DNA, the CDR3 is TGTGCCAGCAGGCTGGACAGGGCGGAAAATTCACCCCTCCACTTT. This gives the protein CASRLDRAENSPLHF. This sequence joins TRBV2 and TRBJ1-6, with 8 bases matching TRBD1. Germline loops: CDR1 SNHLY, CDR2 FYNNEI. The CDR3 extends over 15 amino acids. Trimming cost V 6 bases and J 7 bases; bases outside gene matches: 8.

This clone was counted a single time. The rearrangement uses TRBV5-1 and TRBJ2-5, with 8 bases fitting TRBD1. The CDR3 extends over 14 amino acids. The V gene's germline CDR1 is SGHRS and CDR2 YFSETQ. The junction had 3 bases not matched to a gene; V was cut back by 0 bases and J by 5 bases. Here the CDR3 DNA reads TGCGCCAGCAGCTTGGGGACAGGGCGGGAGACCCAGTACTTC. Amino acid sequence: CASSLGTGRETQYF.

This clone has a handful of counts. The chain combines TRBV13 with TRBJ2-5, with 11 bases fitting TRBD2. Trimming took 5 bases from V and 2 from J; bases not matched to a gene: 4. CDR3 size: 15 residues. The germline V gene has CDR1 PRHDT and CDR2 FYEKMQ (reference sequence). The CDR3 region is CASSTRLAGQETQYF. The CDR3 bases are TGTGCCAGCAGCACCCGACTAGCGGGGCAAGAGACCCAGTACTTC.

The rearrangement links TRBV11-2 to TRBJ1-1; D is unresolved. The CDR3 loop spans 13 amino acids. CDR1 and CDR2 from the germline V gene are SGHAT and FQNNGV. Trimming shortened V by 6 bases and J by 1 base, and 9 bases separated the two germline ends. The CDR3 DNA sequence: TGTGCCAGCAGACTCACGCGGAACACTGAAGCTTTCTTT. As protein: CASRLTRNTEAFF.